These 2 T cell receptor beta chains were all obtained from the same sample, sequenced in a study of blood T cell repertoires in COVID-19. Using immunoSEQ multiplex PCR, the repertoire was profiled, and TCRdb retains in-frame clones only, with some absent. This sample carries under 300,000 clones, 80% to 85% of them seen once, and the ten largest clones take about 3.5%. Source material: PBMCs or T cells enriched from blood (not recorded which). The receptors derive from a man aged 50 to 60 who had recovered from COVID-19.

V is TRBV30 and J is TRBJ2-1; no clear D gene. Between the trimmed V and J ends, which lost 4 bases and 9 bases, there was a span of 13 bases. The V gene's germline CDR1 is GTSNPN and CDR2 SVGIG (reference sequence). The CDR3 covers 12 residues. CDR3 sequence reads: CAWKKASSEQFF. CDR3 coding DNA: TGTGCCTGGAAGAAGGCATCTAGTGAGCAGTTCTTC.

The genes are TRBV7-3 and TRBJ2-5, with D perhaps TRBD1 (5 bases). This CDR3 region has 15 residues. Germline values: CDR1 SGHTA, CDR2 FQGTGA. The V end was cut by 2 bases, the J end by 1 base, with 11 bases between. CDR3 amino acids: CASSLSPQGQETQYF. For the CDR3, the DNA is TGTGCCAGCAGCTTATCCCCCCAGGGCCAAGAGACCCAGTACTTC.